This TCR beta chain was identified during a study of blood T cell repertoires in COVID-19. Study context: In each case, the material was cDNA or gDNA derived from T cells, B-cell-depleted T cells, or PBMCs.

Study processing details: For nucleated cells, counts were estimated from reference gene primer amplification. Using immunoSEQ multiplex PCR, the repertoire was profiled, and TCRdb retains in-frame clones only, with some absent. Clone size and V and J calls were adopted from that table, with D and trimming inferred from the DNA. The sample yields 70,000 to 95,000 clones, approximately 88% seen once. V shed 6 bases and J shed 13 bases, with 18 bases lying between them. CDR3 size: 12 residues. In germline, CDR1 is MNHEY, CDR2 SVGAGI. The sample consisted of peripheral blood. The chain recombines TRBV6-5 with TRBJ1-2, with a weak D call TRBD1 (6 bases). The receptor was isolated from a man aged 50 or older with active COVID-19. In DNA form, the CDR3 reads TGTGCCAGCAGAACCGTAGGGGGGGCGGGCACCTTC. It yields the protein CASRTVGGAGTF.